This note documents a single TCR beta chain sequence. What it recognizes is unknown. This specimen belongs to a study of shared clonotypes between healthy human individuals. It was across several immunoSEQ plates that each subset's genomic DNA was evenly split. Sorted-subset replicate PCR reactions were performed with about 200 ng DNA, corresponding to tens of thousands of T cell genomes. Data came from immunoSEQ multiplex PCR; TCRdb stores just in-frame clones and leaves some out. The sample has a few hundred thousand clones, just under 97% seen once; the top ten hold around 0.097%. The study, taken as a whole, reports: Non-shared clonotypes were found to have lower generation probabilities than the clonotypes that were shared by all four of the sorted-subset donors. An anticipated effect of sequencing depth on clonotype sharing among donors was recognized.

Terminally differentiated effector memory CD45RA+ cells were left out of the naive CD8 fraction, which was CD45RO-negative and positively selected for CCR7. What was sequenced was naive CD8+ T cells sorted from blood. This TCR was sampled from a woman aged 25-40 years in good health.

CDR3: CASSFPVTASSEQYF. The CDR3 DNA is TGTGCCAGCAGTTTCCCGGTGACGGCGTCCTCAGAGCAGTACTTC. The chain is built from TRBV28 and TRBJ2-7; D gene unclear. V gave up 3 bases and J gave up 7 bases, with 19 bases separating them. CDR1 is MDHEN and CDR2 is SYDVKM in the germline V gene. The CDR3 totals 15 residues.